This entry concerns a single T cell receptor beta chain. Generated by immunoSEQ multiplex PCR, the TCRdb table keeps only in-frame clones and is missing some. The sample gives about 190,000 clones, 70% to 85% of which show up once; approximately 12% is in the top ten. The data were taken from a study of blood T cell repertoires in COVID-19. Germline CDR1 is SGHDT and CDR2 is YYEEEE. This CDR3 is built from 14 residues. V was shortened by 6 bases and J by 0 bases, with 12 bases between the two germline ends. The chain links TRBV5-6 to TRBJ1-2; D ambiguous. The clonotype originates from a man over 45 who had recovered from COVID-19. Sequencing used peripheral blood. CDR3 sequence: CASKPLGANYGYTF. In DNA form, the CDR3 reads TGTGCCAGCAAACCCTTGGGAGCTAACTATGGCTACACCTTC. Combining the CDR3 with reference TRBV5-6 and TRBJ1-2 gives the whole variable domain DAGVTQSPTHLIKTRGQQVTLRCSPKSGHDTVSWYQQALGQGPQFIFQYYEEEERQRGNFPDRFSGHQFPNYSSELNVNALLLGDSALYLCASKPLGANYGYTFGSGTRLTVV.